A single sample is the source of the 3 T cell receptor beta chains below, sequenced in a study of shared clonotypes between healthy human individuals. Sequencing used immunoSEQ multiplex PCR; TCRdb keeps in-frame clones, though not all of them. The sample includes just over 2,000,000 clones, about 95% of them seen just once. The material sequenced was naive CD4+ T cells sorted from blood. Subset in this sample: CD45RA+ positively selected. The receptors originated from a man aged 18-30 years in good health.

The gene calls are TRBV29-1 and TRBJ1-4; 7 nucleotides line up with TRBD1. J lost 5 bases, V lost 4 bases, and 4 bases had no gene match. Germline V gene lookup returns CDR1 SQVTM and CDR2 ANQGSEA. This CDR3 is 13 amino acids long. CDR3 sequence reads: CSVASGQNEKLFF. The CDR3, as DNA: TGCAGCGTTGCCTCGGGACAGAATGAAAAACTGTTTTTT.

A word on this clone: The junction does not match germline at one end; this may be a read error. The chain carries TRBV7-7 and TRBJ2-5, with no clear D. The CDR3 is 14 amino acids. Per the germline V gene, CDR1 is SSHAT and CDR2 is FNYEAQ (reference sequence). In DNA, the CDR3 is TGTGCTAGCAGCCGCTCAGGCGTCCAAGAGACCCAGTACTTC. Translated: CASSRSGVQETQYF. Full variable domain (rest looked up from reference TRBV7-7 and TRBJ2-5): GAGVSQSPRYKVTKRGQDVTLRCDPISSHATLYWYQQALGQGPEFLTYFNYEAQPDKSGLPSDRFSAERPEGSISTLTIQRTEQRDSAMYRCASSRSGVQETQYFGPGTRLLVL.

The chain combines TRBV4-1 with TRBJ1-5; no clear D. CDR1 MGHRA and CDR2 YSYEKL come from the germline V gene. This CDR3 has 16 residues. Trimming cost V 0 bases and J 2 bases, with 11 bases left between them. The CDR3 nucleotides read TGCGCCAGCAGCCAAGAGGCGCCGAGAGGCAATCAGCCCCAGCATTTT. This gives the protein CASSQEAPRGNQPQHF.